Listed below are T cell receptor beta chains from one sample, sequenced in a study of blood T cells in healthy people across ages. TCRdb fed the 5' RACE reads into MiXCR, producing one record per CDR3 protein. The table shows about 840,000 distinct CDR3 sequences, with almost 30% occurring only once. The same sample was also studied in work on T cells of mothers and their children.

The sequencing input was blood. Source of these receptors: a woman in her 40s in good health. The CDR3 runs from the conserved cysteine through the conserved F or W. D genes are given only for firm matches. Size is stated for part of the rows, as once, few or many counts, or as a class when the clone is expanded.

cdr3_aa: CASSPPPEAKKGEQYF; cdr3_nt: TGTGCCAGCAGCCCCCCCCCAGAAGCAAAAAAGGGCGAGCAGTACTTC; d_call: .; j_call: TRBJ2-7; v_call: TRBV21-1; clone_size: .
cdr3_aa: CASSPQGTVSYNEQFF; cdr3_nt: TGCGCCAGCAGCCCCCAAGGGACAGTGTCCTACAATGAGCAGTTCTTC; d_call: TRBD1; j_call: TRBJ2-1; v_call: TRBV5-1; clone_size: .
cdr3_aa: CASSPWDRGSQYF; cdr3_nt: TGTGCCAGCAGCCCGTGGGACAGAGGTTCCCAGTACTTC; d_call: TRBD1; j_call: TRBJ2-7; v_call: TRBV7-2; clone_size: .
cdr3_aa: CASSSIKTESPYERYF; cdr3_nt: TGTGCCAGCAGCTCCATAAAAACAGAGTCTCCCTACGAGCGGTACTTC; d_call: .; j_call: TRBJ2-7; v_call: TRBV7-9; clone_size: .
cdr3_aa: CASSLSKIGSNQPQHF; cdr3_nt: TGTGCCAGCAGTTTATCTAAAATCGGGAGCAATCAGCCCCAGCATTTT; d_call: .; j_call: TRBJ1-5; v_call: TRBV27; clone_size: .
cdr3_aa: CASSLVSQGGETQYF; cdr3_nt: TGTGCCAGCAGCTTAGTCTCACAGGGGGGAGAGACCCAGTACTTC; d_call: TRBD1; j_call: TRBJ2-5; v_call: TRBV7-9; clone_size: few
cdr3_aa: CATSRAEDTEAFF; cdr3_nt: TGTGCCACCAGCAGAGCTGAGGACACTGAAGCTTTCTTT; d_call: .; j_call: TRBJ1-1; v_call: TRBV15; clone_size: .
cdr3_aa: CSAPDGANQPQHF; cdr3_nt: TGCAGTGCTCCGGATGGGGCCAATCAGCCCCAGCATTTT; d_call: .; j_call: TRBJ1-5; v_call: TRBV20-1; clone_size: few
cdr3_aa: CSARDGRGSSYEQYF; cdr3_nt: TGCAGTGCTAGAGATGGGCGGGGGAGCTCCTACGAGCAGTACTTC; d_call: TRBD2; j_call: TRBJ2-7; v_call: TRBV20-1; clone_size: .
cdr3_aa: CASSPGGPYEQYF; cdr3_nt: TGTGCCAGCAGCCCAGGGGGCCCCTACGAGCAGTACTTC; d_call: TRBD1; j_call: TRBJ2-7; v_call: TRBV12-3/TRBV12-4; clone_size: many
cdr3_aa: CSARDRGTNQPQHF; cdr3_nt: TGCAGTGCTAGAGACAGGGGGACCAATCAGCCCCAGCATTTT; d_call: TRBD1; j_call: TRBJ1-5; v_call: TRBV20-1; clone_size: few
cdr3_aa: CASRVGGQGNYNEQFF; cdr3_nt: TGTGCCAGCAGGGTGGGGGGACAGGGGAATTACAATGAGCAGTTCTTC; d_call: TRBD1; j_call: TRBJ2-1; v_call: TRBV27; clone_size: few
cdr3_aa: CSANEGAVYNEQYF; cdr3_nt: TGCAGTGCCAACGAGGGGGCAGTCTACAATGAGCAGTACTTC; d_call: TRBD1; j_call: TRBJ2-4; v_call: TRBV20-1; clone_size: .
cdr3_aa: CASSRVVYGYTF; cdr3_nt: TGTGCCAGCAGTAGGGTAGTCTATGGCTACACCTTC; d_call: .; j_call: TRBJ1-2; v_call: TRBV6-1; clone_size: .
cdr3_aa: CATSRVGARTSTDTQYF; cdr3_nt: TGTGCCACCAGCAGAGTAGGCGCTAGAACTAGCACAGATACGCAGTATTTT; d_call: .; j_call: TRBJ2-3; v_call: TRBV15; clone_size: few
cdr3_aa: CSARGGSGSNQPQHF; cdr3_nt: TGCAGTGCTAGAGGGGGATCGGGTAGCAATCAGCCCCAGCATTTT; d_call: .; j_call: TRBJ1-5; v_call: TRBV20-1; clone_size: few
cdr3_aa: CASSLELEKLFF; cdr3_nt: TGTGCCAGCAGTTTGGAGTTGGAAAAACTGTTTTTT; d_call: .; j_call: TRBJ1-4; v_call: TRBV12-3/TRBV12-4; clone_size: few
cdr3_aa: CASSSPRGGDTQYF; cdr3_nt: TGTGCCAGCAGCTCCCCCCGGGGTGGTGATACGCAGTATTTT; d_call: .; j_call: TRBJ2-3; v_call: TRBV7-2; clone_size: .
cdr3_aa: CASSQDREGSTFF; cdr3_nt: TGCGCCAGCAGCCAAGACCGGGAAGGGAGTACGTTCTTC; d_call: .; j_call: TRBJ2-1; v_call: TRBV4-3; clone_size: many
cdr3_aa: CASSPVREPKNIQYF; cdr3_nt: TGTGCCAGCAGCCCCGTTAGGGAACCCAAAAACATTCAGTACTTC; d_call: .; j_call: TRBJ2-4; v_call: TRBV9; clone_size: few
cdr3_aa: CASSFRQGGASTEAFF; cdr3_nt: TGTGCCAGCAGTTTTAGGCAGGGAGGTGCGTCGACTGAAGCTTTCTTT; d_call: .; j_call: TRBJ1-1; v_call: TRBV27; clone_size: .
cdr3_aa: CACGQGPGSGANVLTF; cdr3_nt: TGTGCCTGTGGACAGGGGCCTGGCTCTGGGGCCAACGTCCTGACTTTC; d_call: TRBD1; j_call: TRBJ2-6; v_call: TRBV30; clone_size: .
cdr3_aa: CAWSVRIGTEAFF; cdr3_nt: TGTGCCTGGAGTGTACGGATAGGCACTGAAGCTTTCTTT; d_call: .; j_call: TRBJ1-1; v_call: TRBV30; clone_size: .
cdr3_aa: CASSPAGGPISTDTQYF; cdr3_nt: TGTGCCAGCAGTCCAGCGGGGGGTCCGATTAGCACAGATACGCAGTATTTT; d_call: TRBD2; j_call: TRBJ2-3; v_call: TRBV7-2; clone_size: many
cdr3_aa: CASSSAGGKYNEQFF; cdr3_nt: TGTGCCAGTAGTTCAGCAGGGGGCAAATACAATGAGCAGTTCTTC; d_call: TRBD1; j_call: TRBJ2-1; v_call: TRBV19; clone_size: once
cdr3_aa: CASSQGQPYNEQFF; cdr3_nt: TGTGCCAGCAGTCAGGGACAGCCCTACAATGAGCAGTTCTTC; d_call: TRBD1; j_call: TRBJ2-1; v_call: TRBV28; clone_size: few
cdr3_aa: CSAMRRTGGMNTEAFF; cdr3_nt: TGCAGTGCTATGAGAAGGACAGGGGGGATGAACACTGAAGCTTTCTTT; d_call: TRBD1; j_call: TRBJ1-1; v_call: TRBV20-1; clone_size: .
cdr3_aa: CANSLWQGGNIQYF; cdr3_nt: TGTGCCAACAGTTTATGGCAGGGAGGCAACATTCAGTACTTC; d_call: .; j_call: TRBJ2-4; v_call: TRBV12-3/TRBV12-4; clone_size: .
cdr3_aa: CATLGEDEQYF; cdr3_nt: TGTGCCACCTTGGGGGAGGACGAGCAGTACTTC; d_call: .; j_call: TRBJ2-7; v_call: TRBV28; clone_size: .
cdr3_aa: CAIQERVGVGNNEQFF; cdr3_nt: TGTGCCATCCAAGAACGCGTGGGAGTGGGGAACAATGAGCAGTTCTTC; d_call: .; j_call: TRBJ2-1; v_call: TRBV10-3; clone_size: .
cdr3_aa: CATSSLQDFLNTEAFF; cdr3_nt: TGTGCCACCAGCAGCCTTCAGGACTTCCTGAACACTGAAGCTTTCTTT; d_call: .; j_call: TRBJ1-1; v_call: TRBV15; clone_size: few
cdr3_aa: CASSYWGNYGYTF; cdr3_nt: TGTGCCAGCAGTTACTGGGGAAACTATGGCTACACCTTC; d_call: .; j_call: TRBJ1-2; v_call: TRBV6-5; clone_size: few
cdr3_aa: CASSSLTDMYEQYF; cdr3_nt: TGCGCCAGCAGCTCCTTGACAGATATGTACGAGCAGTACTTC; d_call: .; j_call: TRBJ2-7; v_call: TRBV5-1; clone_size: .
cdr3_aa: CSSGTRYGYTF; cdr3_nt: TGCAGCTCCGGGACGCGGTATGGCTACACCTTC; d_call: .; j_call: TRBJ1-2; v_call: TRBV29-1; clone_size: many
cdr3_aa: CASSESTPGFGYGYTF; cdr3_nt: TGCGCCAGCAGTGAGTCAACACCAGGATTCGGCTATGGCTACACCTTC; d_call: .; j_call: TRBJ1-2; v_call: TRBV10-2; clone_size: many
cdr3_aa: CATLTSGGVDEQYF; cdr3_nt: TGTGCCACCCTGACTAGCGGGGGGGTGGACGAGCAGTACTTC; d_call: TRBD2; j_call: TRBJ2-7; v_call: TRBV10-3; clone_size: many
cdr3_aa: CASSSAPLYEQYF; cdr3_nt: TGTGCCAGCAGTTCGGCGCCCTTGTACGAGCAGTACTTC; d_call: .; j_call: TRBJ2-7; v_call: TRBV28; clone_size: few
cdr3_aa: CASSHGTSPLGSYNEQYF; cdr3_nt: TGTGCCAGCAGCCACGGGACTTCTCCTTTGGGATCCTACAATGAGCAGTACTTC; d_call: .; j_call: TRBJ2-7; v_call: TRBV11-2; clone_size: .
cdr3_aa: CASIPDRGETQYF; cdr3_nt: TGTGCCAGCATCCCAGACAGGGGTGAGACCCAGTACTTC; d_call: TRBD1; j_call: TRBJ2-5; v_call: TRBV2; clone_size: .
cdr3_aa: CASGLTSGAINEQYF; cdr3_nt: TGTGCTAGTGGTTTGACCTCCGGGGCTATCAATGAGCAGTACTTC; d_call: .; j_call: TRBJ2-7; v_call: TRBV12-5; clone_size: few
cdr3_aa: CASSSTGTIQETQYF; cdr3_nt: TGTGCCAGCAGCTCCACCGGGACAATACAAGAGACCCAGTACTTC; d_call: .; j_call: TRBJ2-5; v_call: TRBV7-2; clone_size: many
cdr3_aa: CAWSLWPGGGEQFF; cdr3_nt: TGTGCCTGGAGTCTTTGGCCAGGGGGCGGTGAGCAGTTCTTC; d_call: TRBD1; j_call: TRBJ2-1; v_call: TRBV30; clone_size: .
cdr3_aa: CASNSYSGGSGEQYF; cdr3_nt: TGTGCCAGCAACTCATATAGCGGGGGATCGGGGGAGCAGTACTTC; d_call: TRBD2; j_call: TRBJ2-5; v_call: TRBV3-1; clone_size: few
cdr3_aa: CASSLVGPSFF; cdr3_nt: TGCGCCAGCAGCTTGGTGGGGCCGTCGTTCTTC; d_call: .; j_call: TRBJ2-1; v_call: TRBV5-1; clone_size: .
cdr3_aa: CSVDRALYGYTF; cdr3_nt: TGCAGCGTTGACAGGGCCCTCTATGGCTACACCTTC; d_call: .; j_call: TRBJ1-2; v_call: TRBV29-1; clone_size: many
cdr3_aa: CASSALMGRDYGYTF; cdr3_nt: TGTGCCAGCAGCGCTCTAATGGGCAGGGACTATGGCTACACCTTC; d_call: .; j_call: TRBJ1-2; v_call: TRBV11-2; clone_size: few
cdr3_aa: CASTSWGQATGGQYF; cdr3_nt: TGTGCCAGCACCTCCTGGGGGCAGGCCACCGGTGGGCAGTACTTC; d_call: .; j_call: TRBJ2-7; v_call: TRBV12-3/TRBV12-4; clone_size: .
cdr3_aa: CASSREGDNGQFF; cdr3_nt: TGTGCCAGCAGCCGGGAGGGAGACAATGGGCAGTTCTTC; d_call: TRBD2; j_call: TRBJ2-1; v_call: TRBV7-2; clone_size: .